This T cell receptor beta chain is drawn from a study of human T cells and chemical hapten exposure. In germline, CDR1 is SGHRS, CDR2 YFSETQ. V shed 1 base, J shed 1 base, and the junction held 9 bases outside the gene matches. CDR3 length: 17 amino acids. Indicated time point: patch test 1, 2 weeks after DPC sensitization. Treatment meaning: therapeutic diphenylcyclopropenone sensitization with weekly scalp DPC. The library tagged each cDNA molecule with unique molecular identifiers. TCRdb reprocessed the RACE reads via MiXCR and lists one record per CDR3 protein. The table lists around 300,000 distinct CDR3 sequences, around 7% of them singletons, with 8% to 9% in the top ten. Whole-study results and caveats: Sensitizing with DPC caused no change in TCRs above 1 in 1000 frequency.

In its sample, this clonotype was seen many times. Its antigen is unidentified. The clonotype originates from a woman younger than 35 with alopecia areata. Some clones in this sample may be carry-over from other donors' samples. The chain recombines TRBV5-1 with TRBJ2-3; 7 nucleotides match TRBD2. The sequenced sample was whole blood, obtained in connection with sensitization to the hapten diphenylcyclopropenone (DPC). CDR3: CASSLTPQRGGTDTQYF. The CDR3 nucleotides read TGCGCCAGCAGCTTGACCCCCCAACGGGGGGGCACAGATACGCAGTATTTT.